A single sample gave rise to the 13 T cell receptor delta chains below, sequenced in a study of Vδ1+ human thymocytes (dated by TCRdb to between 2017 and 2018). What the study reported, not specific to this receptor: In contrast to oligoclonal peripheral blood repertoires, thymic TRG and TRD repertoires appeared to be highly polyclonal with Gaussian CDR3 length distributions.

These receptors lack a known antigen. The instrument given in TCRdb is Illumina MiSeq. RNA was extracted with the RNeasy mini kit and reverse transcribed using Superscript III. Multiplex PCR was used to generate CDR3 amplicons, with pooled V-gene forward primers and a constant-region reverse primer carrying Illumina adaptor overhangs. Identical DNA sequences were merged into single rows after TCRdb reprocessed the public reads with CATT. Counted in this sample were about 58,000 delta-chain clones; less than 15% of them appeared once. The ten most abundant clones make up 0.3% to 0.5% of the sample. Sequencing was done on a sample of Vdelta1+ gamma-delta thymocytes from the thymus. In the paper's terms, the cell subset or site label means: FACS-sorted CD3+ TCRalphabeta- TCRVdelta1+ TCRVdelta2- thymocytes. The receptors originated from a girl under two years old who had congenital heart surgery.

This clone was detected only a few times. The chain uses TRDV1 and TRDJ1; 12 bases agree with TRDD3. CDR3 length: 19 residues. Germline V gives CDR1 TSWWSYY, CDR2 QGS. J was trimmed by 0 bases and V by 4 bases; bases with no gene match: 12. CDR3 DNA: TGTGCTCTTGGGGTCCCCAGTACTGGGGGATACTGGCACACCGATAAACTCATCTTT. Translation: CALGVPSTGGYWHTDKLIF.

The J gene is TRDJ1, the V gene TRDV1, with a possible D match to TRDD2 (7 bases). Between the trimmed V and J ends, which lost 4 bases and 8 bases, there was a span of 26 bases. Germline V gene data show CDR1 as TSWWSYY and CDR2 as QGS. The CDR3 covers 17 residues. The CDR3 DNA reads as TGTGCTCTTGGGGTCAATTCCTACGTCCGGGGGAACTTAAAACTCATCTTT. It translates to CALGVNSYVRGNLKLIF.

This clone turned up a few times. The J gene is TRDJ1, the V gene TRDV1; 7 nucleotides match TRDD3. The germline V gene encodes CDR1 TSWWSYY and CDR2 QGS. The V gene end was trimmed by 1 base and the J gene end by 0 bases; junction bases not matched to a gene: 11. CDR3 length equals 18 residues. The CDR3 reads CALGEHRPGGLYTDKLIF. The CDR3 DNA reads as TGTGCTCTTGGGGAACACAGGCCTGGGGGTCTCTACACCGATAAACTCATCTTT.

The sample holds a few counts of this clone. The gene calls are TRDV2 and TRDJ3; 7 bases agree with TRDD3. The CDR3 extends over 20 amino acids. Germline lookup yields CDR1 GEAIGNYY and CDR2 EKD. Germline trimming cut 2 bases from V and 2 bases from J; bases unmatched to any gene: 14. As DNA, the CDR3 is TGTGCCTGTGACAACTATGGCTGGGGGTTTAGCCCCTGGGACACCCGACAGATGTTTTTC. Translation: CACDNYGWGFSPWDTRQMFF.

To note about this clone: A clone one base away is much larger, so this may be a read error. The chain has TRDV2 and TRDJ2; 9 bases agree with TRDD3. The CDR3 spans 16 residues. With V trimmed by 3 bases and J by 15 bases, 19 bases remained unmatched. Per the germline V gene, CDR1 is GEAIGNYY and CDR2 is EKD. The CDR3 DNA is TGTGCCTGTGACGCCGCGGGTCCTACTGGGGGACCCAGGTTCTTCTTT. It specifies CACDAAGPTGGPRFFF.

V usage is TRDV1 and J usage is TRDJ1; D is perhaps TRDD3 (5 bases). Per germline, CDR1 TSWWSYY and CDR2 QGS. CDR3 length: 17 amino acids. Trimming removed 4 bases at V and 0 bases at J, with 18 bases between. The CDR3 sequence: CALGVRVLGYHTDKLIF. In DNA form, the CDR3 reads TGTGCTCTTGGGGTCCGCGTGCTCGGATATCACACCGATAAACTCATCTTT.

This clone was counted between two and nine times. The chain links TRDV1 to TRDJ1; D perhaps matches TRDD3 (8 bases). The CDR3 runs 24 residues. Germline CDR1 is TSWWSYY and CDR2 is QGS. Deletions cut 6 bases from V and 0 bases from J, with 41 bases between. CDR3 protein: CALGDGSLLPARTGGPPHTDKLIF. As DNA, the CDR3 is TGTGCTCTTGGTGATGGTTCCCTCCTTCCTGCCCGTACTGGGGGCCCCCCGCACACCGATAAACTCATCTTT.

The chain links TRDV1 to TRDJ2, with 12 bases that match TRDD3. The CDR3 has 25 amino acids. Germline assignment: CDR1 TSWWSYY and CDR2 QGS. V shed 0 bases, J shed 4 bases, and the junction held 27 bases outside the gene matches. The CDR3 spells CALGELDPSDTGGYYGKRETAQLFF. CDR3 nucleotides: TGTGCTCTTGGGGAACTGGACCCTTCTGATACTGGGGGATACTACGGGAAACGGGAGACAGCACAACTCTTCTTT.

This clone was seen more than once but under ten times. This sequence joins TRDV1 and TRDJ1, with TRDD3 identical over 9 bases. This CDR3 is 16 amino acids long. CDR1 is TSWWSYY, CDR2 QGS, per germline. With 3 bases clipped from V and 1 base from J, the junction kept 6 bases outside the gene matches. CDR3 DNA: TGTGCTCTTGGGGATAGACACTGGGGGACCACCGATAAACTCATCTTT. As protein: CALGDRHWGTTDKLIF.

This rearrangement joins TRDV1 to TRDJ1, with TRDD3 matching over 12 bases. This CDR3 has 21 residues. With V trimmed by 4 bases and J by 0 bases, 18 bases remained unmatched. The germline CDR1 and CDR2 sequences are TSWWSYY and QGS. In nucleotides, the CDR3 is TGTGCTCTTGGGGGTTTCCTTCTTCAACTGGGGGATACCGGGTACACCGATAAACTCATCTTT. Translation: CALGGFLLQLGDTGYTDKLIF.

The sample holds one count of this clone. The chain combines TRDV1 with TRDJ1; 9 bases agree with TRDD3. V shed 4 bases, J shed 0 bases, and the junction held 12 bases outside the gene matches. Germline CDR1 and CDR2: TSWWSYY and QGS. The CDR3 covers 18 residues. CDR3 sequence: CALGGTGWGICHTDKLIF. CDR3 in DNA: TGTGCTCTTGGGGGTACGGGGTGGGGGATATGCCACACCGATAAACTCATCTTT.

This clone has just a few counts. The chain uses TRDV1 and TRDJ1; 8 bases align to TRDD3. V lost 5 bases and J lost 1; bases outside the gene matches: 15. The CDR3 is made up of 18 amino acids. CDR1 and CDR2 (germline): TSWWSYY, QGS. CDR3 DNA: TGTGCTCTTGGGTCATACCCTACGGGATACGCCAGCACCGATAAACTCATCTTT. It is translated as CALGSYPTGYASTDKLIF.

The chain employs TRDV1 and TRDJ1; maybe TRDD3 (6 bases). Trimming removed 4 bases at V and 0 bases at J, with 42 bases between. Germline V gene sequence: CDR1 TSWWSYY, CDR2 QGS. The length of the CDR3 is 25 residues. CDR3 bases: TGTGCTCTTGGGGTCTTCTCCCACCCGCCGGAACTATGGGGGCCCCCGGTCGTGTACACCGATAAACTCATCTTT. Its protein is CALGVFSHPPELWGPPVVYTDKLIF.